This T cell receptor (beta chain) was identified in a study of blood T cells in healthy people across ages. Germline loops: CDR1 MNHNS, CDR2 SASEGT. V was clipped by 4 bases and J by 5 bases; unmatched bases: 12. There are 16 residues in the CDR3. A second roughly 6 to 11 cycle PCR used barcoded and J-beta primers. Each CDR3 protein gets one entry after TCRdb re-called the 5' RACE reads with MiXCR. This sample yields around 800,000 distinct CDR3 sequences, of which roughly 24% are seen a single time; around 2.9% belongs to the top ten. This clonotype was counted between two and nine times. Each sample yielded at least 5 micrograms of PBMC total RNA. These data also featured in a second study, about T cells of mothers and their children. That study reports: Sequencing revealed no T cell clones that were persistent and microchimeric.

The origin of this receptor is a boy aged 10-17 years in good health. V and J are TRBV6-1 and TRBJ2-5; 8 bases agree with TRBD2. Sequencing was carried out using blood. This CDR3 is CASSASRAGVGETQYF. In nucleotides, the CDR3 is TGTGCCAGCAGTGCTTCCCGAGCGGGGGTGGGGGAGACCCAGTACTTC.